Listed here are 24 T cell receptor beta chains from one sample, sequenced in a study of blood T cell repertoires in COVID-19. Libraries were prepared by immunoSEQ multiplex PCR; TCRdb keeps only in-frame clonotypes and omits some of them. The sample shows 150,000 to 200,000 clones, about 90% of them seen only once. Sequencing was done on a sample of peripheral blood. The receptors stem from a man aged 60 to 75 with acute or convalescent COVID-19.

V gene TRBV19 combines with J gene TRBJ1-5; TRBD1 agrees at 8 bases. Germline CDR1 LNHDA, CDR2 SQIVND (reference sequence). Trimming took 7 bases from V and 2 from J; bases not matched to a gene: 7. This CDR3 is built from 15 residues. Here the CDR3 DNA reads TGTGCCAGTACCGAATGGGGACAGGGCAATCAGCCCCAGCATTTT. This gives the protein CASTEWGQGNQPQHF.

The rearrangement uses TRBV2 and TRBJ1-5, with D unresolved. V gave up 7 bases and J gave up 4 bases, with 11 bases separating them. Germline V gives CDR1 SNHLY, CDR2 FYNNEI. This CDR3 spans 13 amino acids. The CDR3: CASMISGNQPQHF. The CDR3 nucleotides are TGTGCCAGCATGATTTCGGGAAATCAGCCCCAGCATTTT.

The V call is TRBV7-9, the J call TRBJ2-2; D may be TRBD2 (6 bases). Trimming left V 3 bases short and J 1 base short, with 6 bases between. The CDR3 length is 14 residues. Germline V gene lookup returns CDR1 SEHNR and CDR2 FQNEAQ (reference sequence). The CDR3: CASSFGGNTGELFF. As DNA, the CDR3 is TGTGCCAGCAGCTTCGGGGGGAACACCGGGGAGCTGTTTTTT.

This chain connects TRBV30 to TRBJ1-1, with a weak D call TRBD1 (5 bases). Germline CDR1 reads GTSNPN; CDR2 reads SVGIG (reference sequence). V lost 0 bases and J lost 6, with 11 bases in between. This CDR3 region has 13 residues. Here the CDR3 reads CAWSVDTGAEAFF. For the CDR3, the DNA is TGTGCCTGGAGTGTAGACACAGGCGCTGAAGCTTTCTTT. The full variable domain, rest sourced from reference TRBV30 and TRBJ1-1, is SQTIHQWPATLVQPVGSPLSLECTVEGTSNPNLYWYRQAAGRGLQLLFYSVGIGQISSEVPQNLSASRPQDRQFILSSKKLLLSDSGFYLCAWSVDTGAEAFFGQGTRLTVV.

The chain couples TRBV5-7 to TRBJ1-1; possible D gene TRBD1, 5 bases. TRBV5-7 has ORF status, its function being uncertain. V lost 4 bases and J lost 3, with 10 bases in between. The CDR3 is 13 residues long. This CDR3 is CASSQDTDTEAFF. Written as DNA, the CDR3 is TGTGCCAGCAGCCAGGACACCGACACTGAAGCTTTCTTT.

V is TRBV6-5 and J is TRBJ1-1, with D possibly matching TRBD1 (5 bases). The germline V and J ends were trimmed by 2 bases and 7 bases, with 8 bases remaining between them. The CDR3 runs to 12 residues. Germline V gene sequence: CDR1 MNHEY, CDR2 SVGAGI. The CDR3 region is CASSYGGYEAFF. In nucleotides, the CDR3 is TGTGCCAGCAGTTACGGGGGGTATGAAGCTTTCTTT.

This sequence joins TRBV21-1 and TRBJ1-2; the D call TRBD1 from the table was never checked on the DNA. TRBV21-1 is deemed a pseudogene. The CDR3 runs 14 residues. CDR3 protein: CASSRQGGWYGYTF. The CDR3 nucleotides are TGTGCCAGCAGTCGACAGGGCGGGTGGTATGGCTACACCTTC.

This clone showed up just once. CDR3 sequence reads: CASTRTAEQFF. Here the CDR3 DNA reads TGTGCCAGCACCCGAACAGCTGAGCAGTTCTTC. This chain connects TRBV7-9 to TRBJ2-1; no firm D call. V was pared by 7 bases and J by 9 bases, with 10 bases between. This CDR3 contains 11 residues. CDR1 is SEHNR and CDR2 is FQNEAQ in the germline V gene (reference sequence).

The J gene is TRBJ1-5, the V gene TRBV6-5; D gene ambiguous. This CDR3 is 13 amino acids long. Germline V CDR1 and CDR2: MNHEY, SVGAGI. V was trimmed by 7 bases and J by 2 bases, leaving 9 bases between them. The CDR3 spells CASTDRGNQPQHF. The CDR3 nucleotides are TGTGCCAGCACCGATCGGGGCAATCAGCCCCAGCATTTT.

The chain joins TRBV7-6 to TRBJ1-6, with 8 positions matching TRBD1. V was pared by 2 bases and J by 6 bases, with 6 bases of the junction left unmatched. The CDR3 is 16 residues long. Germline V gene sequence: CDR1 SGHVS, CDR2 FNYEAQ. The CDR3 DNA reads TGTGCCAGCAGCTTACGGCGACAGGGGACTAATTCACCCCTCCACTTT. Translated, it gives CASSLRRQGTNSPLHF.

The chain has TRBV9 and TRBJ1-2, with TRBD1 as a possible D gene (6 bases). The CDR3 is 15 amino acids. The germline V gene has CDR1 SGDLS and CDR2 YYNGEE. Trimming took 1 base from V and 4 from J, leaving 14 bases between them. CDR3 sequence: CASSVYSGGLYGYTF. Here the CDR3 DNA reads TGTGCCAGCAGCGTATATTCGGGGGGCCTCTATGGCTACACCTTC.

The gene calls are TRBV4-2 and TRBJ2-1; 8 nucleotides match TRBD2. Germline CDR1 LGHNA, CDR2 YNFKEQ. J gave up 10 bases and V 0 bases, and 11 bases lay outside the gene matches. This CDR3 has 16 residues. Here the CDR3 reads CASSQDFHGLAFEQFF. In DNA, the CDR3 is TGTGCCAGCAGCCAAGATTTTCATGGACTAGCATTCGAGCAGTTCTTC.

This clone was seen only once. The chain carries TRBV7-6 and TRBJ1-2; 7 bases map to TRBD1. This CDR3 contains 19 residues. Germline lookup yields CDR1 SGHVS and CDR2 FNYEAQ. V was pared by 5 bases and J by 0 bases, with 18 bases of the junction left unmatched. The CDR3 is CASSPPRDSGSLANYGYTF. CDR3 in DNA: TGTGCCAGCAGCCCACCTCGGGACAGCGGTTCCCTGGCTAACTATGGCTACACCTTC.

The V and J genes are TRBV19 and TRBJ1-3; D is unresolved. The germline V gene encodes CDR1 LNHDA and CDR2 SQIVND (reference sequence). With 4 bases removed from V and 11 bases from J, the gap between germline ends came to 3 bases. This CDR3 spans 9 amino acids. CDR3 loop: CASSTAIYF. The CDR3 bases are TGTGCCAGTAGTACGGCCATATATTTT.

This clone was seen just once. The CDR3 region has the DNA TGTGCCAGCAGCCAGCCGAGGGGGCTGAACACTGAAGCTTTCTTT. Residues: CASSQPRGLNTEAFF. The chain has TRBV7-9 and TRBJ1-1; 7 bases map to TRBD1. The CDR3 is 15 residues long. Germline V gene sequence: CDR1 SEHNR, CDR2 FQNEAQ (reference sequence). Germline trimming cut 5 bases from V and 0 bases from J; bases unmatched to any gene: 6.

This CDR3 is CASSLQGVVDSGNTIYF. CDR3 in DNA: TGCGCCAGCAGCTTGCAGGGTGTAGTGGACTCTGGAAACACCATATATTTT. This sequence joins TRBV5-1 and TRBJ1-3, with D tentatively TRBD1 (5 bases). The CDR3 spans 17 residues. CDR1 and CDR2 from the germline V gene are SGHRS and YFSETQ. Trimming stripped 1 base from V and 0 bases from J, with 14 bases between.

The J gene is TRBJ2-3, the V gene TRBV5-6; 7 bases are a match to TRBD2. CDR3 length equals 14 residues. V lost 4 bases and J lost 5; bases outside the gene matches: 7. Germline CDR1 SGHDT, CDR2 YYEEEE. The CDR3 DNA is TGTGCCAGCAGCCGGCGGACTAGAGGAGATACGCAGTATTTT. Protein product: CASSRRTRGDTQYF.

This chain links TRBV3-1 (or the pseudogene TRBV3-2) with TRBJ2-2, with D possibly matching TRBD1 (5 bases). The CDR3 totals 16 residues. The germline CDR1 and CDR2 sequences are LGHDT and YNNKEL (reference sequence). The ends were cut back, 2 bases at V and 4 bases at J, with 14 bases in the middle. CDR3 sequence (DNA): TGTGCCAGCAGCCAAATCACAGGTCGTAGCACCGGGGAGCTGTTTTTT. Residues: CASSQITGRSTGELFF.

CDR3: CASSPTGLNTEAFF. The CDR3 nucleotides are TGTGCCAGCAGCCCGACAGGGCTGAACACTGAAGCTTTCTTT. The chain uses TRBV5-5 and TRBJ1-1; 7 bases map to TRBD1. Looked up from germline, CDR1 is SGHKS and CDR2 is YYEKEE (reference sequence). The J segment lost 0 bases and the V segment lost 4 bases, leaving 3 bases of the junction unmatched. There are 14 residues in the CDR3.

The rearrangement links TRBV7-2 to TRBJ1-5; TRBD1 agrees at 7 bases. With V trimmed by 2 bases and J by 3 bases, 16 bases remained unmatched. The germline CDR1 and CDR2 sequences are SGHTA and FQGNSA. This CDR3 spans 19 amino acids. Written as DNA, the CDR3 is TGTGCCAGCAGCTTATCCACACAACAGACAGGGAGGTACAATCAGCCCCAGCATTTT. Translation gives CASSLSTQQTGRYNQPQHF.

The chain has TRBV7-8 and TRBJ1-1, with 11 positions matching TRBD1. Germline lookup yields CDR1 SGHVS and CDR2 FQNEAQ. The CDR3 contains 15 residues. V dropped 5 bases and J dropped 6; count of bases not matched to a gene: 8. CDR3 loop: CASSHPGQGVSEAFF. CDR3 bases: TGTGCCAGCAGCCATCCGGGACAGGGGGTATCTGAAGCTTTCTTT. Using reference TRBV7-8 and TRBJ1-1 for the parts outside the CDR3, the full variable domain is GAGVSQSPRYKVAKRGQDVALRCDPISGHVSLFWYQQALGQGPEFLTYFQNEAQLDKSGLPSDRFFAERPEGSVSTLKIQRTQQEDSAVYLCASSHPGQGVSEAFFGQGTRLTVV.

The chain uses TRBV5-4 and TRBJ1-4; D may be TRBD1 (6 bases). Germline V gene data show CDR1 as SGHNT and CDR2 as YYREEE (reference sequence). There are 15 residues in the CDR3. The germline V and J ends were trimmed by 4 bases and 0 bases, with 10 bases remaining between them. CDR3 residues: CASSLRQATNEKLFF. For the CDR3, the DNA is TGTGCCAGCAGCCTTCGACAGGCAACTAATGAAAAACTGTTTTTT.

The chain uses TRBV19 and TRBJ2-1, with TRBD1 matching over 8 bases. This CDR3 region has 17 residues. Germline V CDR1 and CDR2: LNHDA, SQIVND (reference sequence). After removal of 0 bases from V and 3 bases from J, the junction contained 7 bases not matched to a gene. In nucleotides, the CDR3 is TGTGCCAGTAGTATAGATCTAACGACAGGGGACTACAATGAGCAGTTCTTC. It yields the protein CASSIDLTTGDYNEQFF.

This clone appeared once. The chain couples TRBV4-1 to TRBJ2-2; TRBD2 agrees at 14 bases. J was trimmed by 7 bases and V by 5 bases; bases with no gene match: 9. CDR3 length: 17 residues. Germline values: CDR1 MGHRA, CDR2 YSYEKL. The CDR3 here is CASSSRLAGGPGGELFF. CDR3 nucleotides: TGCGCCAGCAGCTCTCGACTAGCGGGGGGGCCCGGCGGGGAGCTGTTTTTT.